Sequencing of this TCR beta chain was carried out in a study of post-analysis software for immune sequencing data. Trimming left V 4 bases short and J 2 bases short, with 18 bases between. CDR3 length equals 17 residues. CDR1 is SGHTA, CDR2 FQGTGA, per germline. General study findings and limits: Patients had higher frequencies than controls of five TRBV segments, including TRBV5-6, TRBV5-1 and TRBV20-1. Multiple sclerosis patients showed significantly lower normalized Chao1 diversity than controls did.

Only one count was recorded for this clonotype. Its antigen is unidentified. Every TCR beta cDNA library bore unique molecular identifiers. Each CDR3 protein is one row after TCRdb ran MiXCR on the PCR reads. The data hold fewer than 850,000 distinct CDR3 sequences, with more than 45% observed a single time. This receptor was taken from a girl aged 5-17 years with multiple sclerosis. The sequencing input was blood. V is TRBV7-3 and J is TRBJ2-1; unclear D gene. CDR3 residues: CASSSPFPLATYNEQFF. The CDR3 nucleotides are TGTGCCAGCAGCTCCCCGTTTCCCCTTGCGACCTACAATGAGCAGTTCTTC.